What follows are 27 T cell receptor beta chains derived from one specimen sequenced in a study of blood T cell repertoires in COVID-19 (TCRdb year 2020). The receptor library was made with the immunoSEQ multiplex PCR assay. Imported from immuneACCESS, the table was reduced by TCRdb to in-frame sequences with V and J called. These copies leave out some clones; in studies compared against another copy, an unresolved V gene accounts for under half, and the cause of the remainder is not known. The sample data list approximately 93,000 clones, and approximately 86% of these were observed just once. The ten largest make up around 2% of the sample. Sequencing used peripheral blood. All receptors derive from a man between 45 and 60 years old with COVID-19, enrolled during active disease.

This chain connects TRBV9 to TRBJ1-2; TRBD1 aligns across 8 bases. The CDR3 is 15 residues long. CDR1 and CDR2 (germline): SGDLS, YYNGEE. Trimming removed 2 bases from V and 7 bases from J; junction bases left unmatched: 10. The CDR3 protein is CASSVDAGGLAGYTF. The CDR3 DNA reads as TGTGCCAGCAGCGTGGATGCAGGGGGCTTGGCTGGCTACACCTTC. Full variable domain (missing parts from reference TRBV9 and TRBJ1-2): DSGVTQTPKHLITATGQRVTLRCSPRSGDLSVYWYQQSLDQGLQFLIQYYNGEERAKGNILERFSAQQFPDLHSELNLSSLELGDSALYFCASSVDAGGLAGYTFGSGTRLTVV.

The V gene is TRBV30, the J gene TRBJ1-4; possibly TRBD1 for D (6 bases). The germline V gene has CDR1 GTSNPN and CDR2 SVGIG (reference sequence). V was pared by 3 bases and J by 5 bases, with 16 bases between. CDR3 length equals 15 residues. The chain's CDR3 is CAWRNTDRRNEKLFF. The DNA of the CDR3 is TGTGCCTGGAGAAATACCGACAGGAGAAATGAAAAACTGTTTTTT.

The chain has TRBV28 and TRBJ2-7; 11 nucleotides agree with TRBD2. The germline gives CDR1 MDHEN, CDR2 SYDVKM. V lost 5 bases to trimming and J lost 2 bases; unmatched junction nucleotides: 5. There are 15 residues in the CDR3. CDR3 amino acids: CASSISSGGPYEQYF. The CDR3 nucleotides read TGTGCCAGCAGTATTTCTAGCGGGGGGCCCTACGAGCAGTACTTC.

The CDR3 DNA reads as TGTGCCAGCAGCCCGACAGGGGGAACTTCACCCCTCCACTTT. Its protein product is CASSPTGGTSPLHF. The chain links TRBV2 to TRBJ1-6, with 9 nucleotides matching TRBD1. V lost 6 bases to trimming and J lost 9 bases; unmatched junction nucleotides: 6. This CDR3 region has 14 residues. Germline V gives CDR1 SNHLY, CDR2 FYNNEI.

This chain connects TRBV7-2 to TRBJ2-1, with 7 nucleotides matching TRBD1. Looked up from germline, CDR1 is SGHTA and CDR2 is FQGNSA. The CDR3 is 15 residues long. V shed 4 bases, J shed 3 bases, and the junction held 6 bases outside the gene matches. DNA for the CDR3: TGTGCCAGCAGCTGGCTCGGGACAGTCTACAATGAGCAGTTCTTC. Translated, it gives CASSWLGTVYNEQFF.

The rearrangement joins TRBV15 to TRBJ1-4; TRBD1 aligns across 8 bases. The V segment lost 4 bases and the J segment 6 bases; nucleotides outside the gene matches: 4. The CDR3 totals 14 residues. Germline V lookup: CDR1 LNHNV, CDR2 YYDKDF (reference sequence). For the CDR3, the DNA is TGTGCCACCAGCACCCGACAGGGGTATGAAAAACTGTTTTTT. This encodes CATSTRQGYEKLFF.

For this clone: A junction boundary mismatches the germline segment, possibly from a read error. This chain links TRBV15 with TRBJ1-6; TRBD1 might be the D (6 bases). This CDR3 is built from 16 residues. Germline V gene data show CDR1 as LNHNV and CDR2 as YYDKDF (reference sequence). CDR3 region: CAASLWDNAYNSPLHF. DNA for the CDR3: TGTGCCGCCAGCCTATGGGACAATGCCTATAATTCACCCCTCCACTTT.

The chain has TRBV5-1 and TRBJ2-3; TRBD2 matches 10 bases. The CDR3 is 16 amino acids. J gave up 3 bases and V 4 bases, and 8 bases lay outside the gene matches. CDR1 and CDR2 (germline): SGHRS, YFSETQ. The DNA of the CDR3 is TGCGCCAGCAGCACAAACCCGGGACTAGCGACAGATACGCAGTATTTT. Translation: CASSTNPGLATDTQYF.

V usage is TRBV7-8 and J usage is TRBJ1-5; D is unresolved. The CDR3 is made up of 14 amino acids. Trimming removed 5 bases at V and 2 bases at J, with 10 bases between. Germline values: CDR1 SGHVS, CDR2 FQNEAQ. For the CDR3, the DNA is TGTGCCAGCAGCCCATCCGGTGGCAATCAGCCCCAGCATTTT. Protein product: CASSPSGGNQPQHF.

The chain carries TRBV3-1 (or the pseudogene TRBV3-2) and TRBJ2-1; a possible D gene is TRBD1 (6 bases). The CDR3 is 16 residues long. The germline V and J ends were trimmed by 4 bases and 7 bases, with 20 bases remaining between them. The germline V gene encodes CDR1 LGHDT and CDR2 YNNKEL (reference sequence). The CDR3 sequence: CASSPGGWGQGNEQFF. The CDR3 nucleotides are TGTGCCAGCAGCCCTGGTGGTTGGGGGCAGGGTAATGAGCAGTTCTTC.

This rearrangement joins TRBV6-6 to TRBJ2-1; 9 bases are shared with TRBD1. Per germline, CDR1 MNHNY and CDR2 SVGAGI (reference sequence). The CDR3 is 16 amino acids. With 0 bases clipped from V and 7 bases from J, the junction kept 7 bases outside the gene matches. CDR3 loop: CASSYSPGTGLNEQFF. CDR3 bases: TGTGCCAGCAGTTACTCACCTGGGACAGGGTTGAATGAGCAGTTCTTC.

The chain combines TRBV5-1 with TRBJ1-6; TRBD1 matches 7 bases. V lost 5 bases and J lost 3; bases outside the gene matches: 8. CDR3 length: 16 residues. Germline V gives CDR1 SGHRS, CDR2 YFSETQ. The chain's CDR3 is CASRSQGELYNSPLHF. The CDR3 nucleotides read TGCGCCAGCAGGAGTCAGGGGGAACTCTATAATTCACCCCTCCACTTT.

This chain uses TRBV7-9 with TRBJ2-7; weak D call: TRBD1 (5 bases). Germline V gives CDR1 SEHNR, CDR2 FQNEAQ (reference sequence). The CDR3 extends over 15 amino acids. Trimming pared 0 bases from V and 4 bases from J, leaving 13 bases between. The CDR3 reads CASSLASAGKYEQYF. The CDR3 coding sequence is TGTGCCAGCAGCTTAGCGTCCGCAGGGAAGTACGAGCAGTACTTC.

The V and J genes are TRBV29-1 and TRBJ1-2; D ambiguous. The V end lost 0 bases, the J end lost 4 bases, and 12 bases lay between the germline ends. The CDR3 consists of 14 residues. CDR1 and CDR2 (germline): SQVTM, ANQGSEA. This CDR3 reads CSVEDEALSYGYTF. DNA for the CDR3: TGCAGCGTTGAAGATGAAGCTCTTTCCTATGGCTACACCTTC.

The chain couples TRBV4-2 to TRBJ1-4; no definite D call. The CDR3 is 11 residues long. Germline CDR1 reads LGHNA; CDR2 reads YNFKEQ. Trimming took off 6 bases at V and 8 bases at J, with 7 bases between the two ends. Written as DNA, the CDR3 is TGTGCCAGCAGAGGTGGCGAAAAACTGTTTTTT. Its translation: CASRGGEKLFF.

The chain couples TRBV28 to TRBJ2-1; 9 nucleotides align to TRBD1. CDR3 size: 14 residues. Looked up from germline, CDR1 is MDHEN and CDR2 is SYDVKM. Unmatched junction bases numbered 5, after V lost 5 bases and J lost 6 bases. DNA for the CDR3: TGTGCCAGCAGTATTGGGACAGGGCTCAATGAGCAGTTCTTC. As protein: CASSIGTGLNEQFF.

The CDR3 DNA reads as TGTGCCACCAGCGCACAGGATAGCAATCAGCCCCAGCATTTT. This encodes CATSAQDSNQPQHF. The chain combines TRBV15 with TRBJ1-5, with D possibly TRBD1 on 5 matching bases. The CDR3 contains 14 residues. CDR1 is LNHNV and CDR2 is YYDKDF in the germline V gene (reference sequence). The V gene lost 5 bases and the J gene lost 0 bases, with 8 bases spanning the gap.

The CDR3 loop is CASRETSGGASTDTQYF. The CDR3 region has the DNA TGTGCCAGTAGGGAGACTAGCGGGGGGGCCAGCACAGATACGCAGTATTTT. The chain links TRBV19 to TRBJ2-3, with TRBD2 matching 14 bases. Germline CDR1 and CDR2: LNHDA and SQIVND (reference sequence). After removal of 6 bases from V and 0 bases from J, the junction contained 5 bases not matched to a gene. CDR3 size: 17 residues.

The chain recombines TRBV19 with TRBJ2-7; D not resolved. The germline gives CDR1 LNHDA, CDR2 SQIVND (reference sequence). The V end lost 5 bases, the J end lost 3 bases, and 17 bases lay between the germline ends. The CDR3 has 15 residues. In DNA form, the CDR3 reads TGTGCCAGTAGTCCCATCGGTTTCCCCTTCTACGAGCAGTACTTC. This codes for CASSPIGFPFYEQYF. The variable domain in full, completed from reference TRBV19 and TRBJ2-7, reads DGGITQSPKYLFRKEGQNVTLSCEQNLNHDAMYWYRQDPGQGLRLIYYSQIVNDFQKGDIAEGYSVSREKKESFPLTVTSAQKNPTAFYLCASSPIGFPFYEQYFGPGTRLTVT.

This clone was seen a single time. The chain is built from TRBV29-1 and TRBJ2-7, with 10 bases fitting TRBD1. There are 15 residues in the CDR3. CDR1 is SQVTM, CDR2 ANQGSEA, per germline. V gave up 4 bases and J gave up 4 bases; unmatched junction bases: 10. CDR3: CSVARGTGAIYEQYF. CDR3 bases: TGCAGCGTTGCAAGGGGGACAGGGGCTATTTACGAGCAGTACTTC.

V is TRBV6-6 and J is TRBJ1-4, with 7 bases fitting TRBD1. Germline V gene sequence: CDR1 MNHNY, CDR2 SVGAGI (reference sequence). V was clipped by 2 bases and J by 6 bases; unmatched bases: 6. CDR3 length equals 15 residues. The CDR3 DNA is TGTGCCAGCAGTTACCCCGGGACAGTGGATGAAAAACTGTTTTTT. Translating it yields CASSYPGTVDEKLFF.

The rearrangement links TRBV11-2 to TRBJ1-2; D gene uncertain. The CDR3 loop spans 17 amino acids. Germline values: CDR1 SGHAT, CDR2 FQNNGV. Trimming removed 4 bases from V and 3 bases from J, with 21 bases in between. This chain's CDR3 is CASSSRGNAGNYYGYTF. As DNA, the CDR3 is TGTGCCAGCAGCTCCCGGGGTAACGCCGGTAACTACTATGGCTACACCTTC.

The J gene is TRBJ2-3, the V gene TRBV3-1 (or the pseudogene TRBV3-2), with a possible D match to TRBD1 (5 bases). The germline V gene encodes CDR1 LGHDT and CDR2 YNNKEL (reference sequence). Trimming took off 1 base at V and 1 base at J, with 12 bases between the two ends. The CDR3 runs to 16 residues. CDR3 nucleotide sequence: TGTGCCAGCAGCCAAGTCTTGGGGCTAGGCACAGATACGCAGTATTTT. Translation gives CASSQVLGLGTDTQYF.

The rearrangement joins TRBV27 to TRBJ1-6; D not resolved. Germline V gene lookup returns CDR1 MNHEY and CDR2 SMNVEV (reference sequence). The CDR3 runs 15 residues. Trimming took off 2 bases at V and 7 bases at J, with 12 bases between the two ends. CDR3 sequence: CASSLRGNRNSPLHF. As DNA, the CDR3 is TGTGCCAGCAGTTTAAGAGGGAACCGGAATTCACCCCTCCACTTT.

The chain joins TRBV7-6 to TRBJ1-3, with D maybe TRBD1 (5 bases). CDR1 SGHVS and CDR2 FNYEAQ come from the germline V gene. CDR3 length: 16 residues. V gave up 5 bases and J gave up 0 bases, with 14 bases separating them. DNA of the CDR3: TGTGCCAGCAGCCCCCGGGACTGGCACTCTGGAAACACCATATATTTT. Amino acids: CASSPRDWHSGNTIYF.

This clone showed up just once. CDR3 amino acids: CASSQTGSYEQYF. The CDR3 DNA reads TGTGCCAGCAGCCAGACAGGATCCTACGAGCAGTACTTC. The chain has TRBV7-9 and TRBJ2-7, with D maybe TRBD1 (6 bases). The CDR3 has 13 residues. Per germline, CDR1 SEHNR and CDR2 FQNEAQ (reference sequence). V shed 5 bases and J shed 1 base, with 9 bases lying between them.

This rearrangement joins TRBV29-1 to TRBJ2-5; perhaps TRBD2 as D (6 bases). The CDR3 extends over 13 amino acids. Trimming shortened V by 5 bases and J by 5 bases, and 15 bases separated the two germline ends. CDR1 SQVTM and CDR2 ANQGSEA come from the germline V gene. DNA of the CDR3: TGCAGCGTTCCTCGCGGGGAGAGTGAGACCCAGTACTTC. Protein product: CSVPRGESETQYF.